The TCR beta chain under discussion was sequenced for a study of regulatory T cells in long-lasting Graves disease (dated by TCRdb to the early 2020s). A note on the overall study: Persistent Graves' disease meant more than 5 years of antithyroid drug treatment with TSH receptor autoantibodies that stayed positive. The study was conducted in China and was registered as a clinical trial. On average, persistent Graves' disease patients in the clinical cohort had been on antithyroid drugs for about 9.7 years. TCR sequencing covered 13 persistent and approximately 20 newly diagnosed Graves' disease patients, some 35 samples in total. Peripheral blood TCR sequencing and RNA sequencing compared persistent Graves' disease patients with newly diagnosed Graves' disease patients.

The time point label, read with the paper, signifies: persistent/refractory GD, antithyroid drugs over 5 years with positive TRAb. For both TCR sequencing and RNA sequencing, RNA was extracted from PBMCs in TRIzol. Graves' disease was diagnosed according to American Thyroid Association guidelines. The patients came from an endocrinology department in Xi'an, China. From each patient, 7.5 to 9.5 milliliters of peripheral blood was collected into an EDTA anticoagulant tube. Ficoll Paque Plus density gradient separation was used to isolate PBMCs, and no further T cell sorting was done. An Agilent 2100 Bioanalyzer and agarose gel were used to assess RNA quality, and a NanoDrop 2000 was used to measure RNA concentration. Results the study describes overall, beyond this receptor: Because the primary lesion, thyroid tissue, could not be accessed, the study looked at peripheral blood alone. Preferential use of TRBV28, TRBJ1-2 and TRBJ2-5 was observed in persistent disease, whereas TRBV20-1 and TRBJ2-1 were favored in newly diagnosed disease. The small sample size was acknowledged by the authors as a limitation that may reduce accuracy. Compared with newly diagnosed patients, persistent Graves' disease patients had lower TCR Shannon entropy and fewer highly expanded clones, which suggests clonal expansion. Sequencing and analysis were limited to the TCR beta chain. A larger number of public clonotypes was shared among persistent patients (fewer than 3,000) than among newly diagnosed patients (about 990).

This clonotype came up many times. There is no known antigen for this receptor. Per-base qualities were not stored, and no clone one base away is much larger. The CDR3 covers 15 residues, taking in both the cysteine and the phenylalanine. The sequence is cut down to CDR3 DNA, 45 bases in frame from base 1. From V the trimming removes 5 bases and from J it removes 4 bases, while the gene matches leave 6 bases of the junction unaccounted for. Library method: multiplex PCR. The sequencing machine was an Illumina HiSeq 4000. TCR beta libraries were built with iRepertoire HTBI primers and Arm-PCR amplification of CDR3 regions. Gel purification was performed on PCR products prior to sequencing. Per the source publication's procedure: Across samples, 55 to 80 TRBV and 14 TRBJ segments were identified and used for gene usage analysis of CDR3 amino acid clonotypes. COPE and FqMerger were used to merge filtered high-quality paired reads into contigs. BLAST was used to align contigs to IMGT TRBV, TRBD and TRBJ reference genes, with CDR3 defined following IMGT. Clonotypes above 0.1% frequency were classified as highly expanded clones. Shannon entropy served as the measure of repertoire diversity, while the Gini coefficient captured V-J evenness. Public clonotypes were defined as clonotypes shared by more than one individual. TCRdb ran its own pipeline on the public reads, namely fastp trimming at Q25 and MiXCR clone calling, and kept in-frame beta chains. Each CDR3 protein gets just one entry, which takes the most common genes and DNA from the rows behind it. TCRdb, not the authors, supplied the V and J calls. The sample records 310,000 or so distinct CDR3 sequences, 20% to 25% of which are singletons. Roughly 56% of the sample lies in the top ten.

This clonotype was obtained from a female donor with Graves disease. Here the chain combines TRBV12-3 or TRBV12-4 and TRBJ1-5; the junction holds 9 bases that match TRBD1. Sequencing was performed on peripheral blood mononuclear cells (PBMCs), taken when the disease was refractory, from a patient treated with antithyroid drugs. The nucleotides are TGTGCCAGCAGTAAGGACAGGGGAAGGAATCAGCCCCAGCATTTT. Protein translation: CASSKDRGRNQPQHF.